This TCR beta chain was documented in a study of shared clonotypes between healthy human individuals. Generated by immunoSEQ multiplex PCR, the TCRdb table keeps only in-frame clones and is missing some. The sample has some 2,500,000 clones; 93% are singletons. This CDR3 has 15 residues. With 4 bases clipped from V and 2 bases from J, the junction kept 4 bases outside the gene matches. Germline V gene data show CDR1 as SGHRS and CDR2 as YFSETQ. This chain uses TRBV5-1 with TRBJ2-4, with TRBD2 identical over 9 bases. Sequenced sample: naive CD4+ T cells from PBMCs. Subset given: CD45RA+ positively selected. The clonotype comes from a man in his late teens or twenties in good health. Some clones in this sample may be carry-over from other donors' samples. The CDR3 loop is CASSPAGGSKNIQYF. DNA of the CDR3: TGCGCCAGCAGCCCAGCGGGAGGTTCCAAAAACATTCAGTACTTC.